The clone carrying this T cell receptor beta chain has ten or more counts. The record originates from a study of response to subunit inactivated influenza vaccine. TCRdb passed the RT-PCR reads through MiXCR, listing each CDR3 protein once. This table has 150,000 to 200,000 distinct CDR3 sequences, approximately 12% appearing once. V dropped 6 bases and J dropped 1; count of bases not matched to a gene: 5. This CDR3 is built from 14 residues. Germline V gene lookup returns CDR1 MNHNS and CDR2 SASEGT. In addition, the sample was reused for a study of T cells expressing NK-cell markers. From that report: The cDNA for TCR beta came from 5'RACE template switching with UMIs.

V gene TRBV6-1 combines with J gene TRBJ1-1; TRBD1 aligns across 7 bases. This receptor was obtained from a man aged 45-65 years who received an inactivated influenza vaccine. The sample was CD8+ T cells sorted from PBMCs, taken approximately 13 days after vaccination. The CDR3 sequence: CASRSGGGNTEAFF. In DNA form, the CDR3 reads TGTGCCAGCAGATCAGGGGGAGGGAACACTGAAGCTTTCTTT.